Detailed here is one TCR beta chain. Its specificity is unknown. The sample originates from a study of T cells after yellow fever vaccination. Study in general: Any fraction with a low cell number was prepared using SMART-Seq v4 Ultra Low Input. General study points: It was the secondary response that reached its peak faster, day 5 versus 15, but it was weaker.

The germline V and J ends were trimmed by 3 bases and 5 bases, with 10 bases remaining between them. The CDR3 totals 13 residues. TCRdb used MiXCR to reprocess the 5' RACE reads, holding one entry per CDR3 protein. The repertoire has under 600,000 distinct CDR3 sequences, roughly a fifth of them found once; the top ten carry approximately 16%. Sequences were derived from PBMCs, sampled roughly 20 days after the first yellow fever vaccination. The chain employs TRBV12-3 or TRBV12-4 and TRBJ2-5, with D maybe TRBD2 (5 bases). The receptor's source is a man aged 18 to 29 who received the YFV17D yellow fever vaccine. CDR3 in amino acids: CASSFGELETQYF. DNA for the CDR3: TGTGCCAGCAGTTTCGGGGAACTGGAGACCCAGTACTTC.